The 21 T cell receptor beta chains below were found in one sample sequenced in a study of T-cell memory formation after mild COVID-19. TCRdb itself ran the 5' RACE reads through MiXCR, one entry per CDR3 protein. The table records 300,000 to 350,000 distinct CDR3 sequences, over 11% of them present only once. The sequencing input was PBMCs or a T cell subset sorted from them (not recorded which). The receptors derive from a man younger than 35 who had mild COVID-19 (a few samples of this study predate the infection). Cell type and time point are not known.

The V and J genes are TRBV2 and TRBJ2-5, with D possibly matching TRBD1 (7 bases). V shed 11 bases and J shed 4 bases, with 11 bases lying between them. The CDR3 extends over 11 amino acids. The germline V gene has CDR1 SNHLY and CDR2 FYNNEI. Here the CDR3 DNA reads TGTGCCGGACAGGAGGGAGAGACCCAGTACTTC. Its protein product is CAGQEGETQYF.

The chain has TRBV20-1 and TRBJ2-1; 12 bases line up with TRBD2. V lost 2 bases, J lost 6 bases, and 8 bases stayed unmatched. The CDR3 loop spans 16 amino acids. CDR1 is DFQATT, CDR2 SNEGSKA, per germline (reference sequence). Here the CDR3 DNA reads TGCAGTGCTAGATTCCTAGCGGGGGGGAGCCGCAATGAGCAGTTCTTC. Translation gives CSARFLAGGSRNEQFF.

The V gene is TRBV27, the J gene TRBJ2-6, with 7 bases matching TRBD1. This CDR3 is 18 amino acids long. V trimming: 7 bases; J trimming: 4 bases; junction bases outside the gene matches: 16. Germline values: CDR1 MNHEY, CDR2 SMNVEV (reference sequence). The chain's CDR3 is CASTLRDRSLGGANVLTF. The CDR3 bases are TGTGCCAGCACGCTCCGGGACAGAAGCCTGGGGGGGGCCAACGTCCTGACTTTC.

This clonotype has just a few counts. The rearrangement joins TRBV2 to TRBJ2-5; 10 nucleotides align to TRBD2. Germline lookup yields CDR1 SNHLY and CDR2 FYNNEI. The V and J ends lost 5 bases and 5 bases, in that order; junction bases with no gene match: 11. The CDR3 runs to 16 residues. CDR3 loop: CASSNGLAVLGETQYF. The CDR3 nucleotides are TGTGCCAGCAGTAACGGACTAGCGGTCCTTGGGGAGACCCAGTACTTC.

The chain couples TRBV24-1 to TRBJ2-3; D is uncertain. The CDR3 is 15 amino acids. Germline assignment: CDR1 KGHDR and CDR2 SFDVKD. Trimming removed 6 bases at V and 0 bases at J, with 12 bases between. The CDR3 coding sequence is TGTGCCACCAGTCCCCGGACCCTGAGCACAGATACGCAGTATTTT. This sequence encodes CATSPRTLSTDTQYF.

This clonotype occurred a few times. Germline and junction disagree at one end, which may indicate a read error. V gene TRBV5-6 combines with J gene TRBJ2-1, with a possible D match to TRBD2 (5 bases). The CDR3 contains 13 residues. CDR1 is SGHDT and CDR2 is YYEEEE in the germline V gene. The CDR3 nucleotides are TGTGCCAGCAGCTTGGCCAAAGCGGACGGAGGATCCTTC. Translating gives CASSLAKADGGSF.

The V and J genes are TRBV4-1 and TRBJ2-7; D uncertain. Germline CDR1 reads MGHRA; CDR2 reads YSYEKL. Trimming pared 5 bases from V and 2 bases from J, leaving 10 bases between. This CDR3 contains 13 residues. Here the CDR3 reads CASSSRVPYEQYF. The CDR3 DNA reads as TGCGCCAGCAGCTCCCGGGTACCCTACGAGCAGTACTTC.

The chain is built from TRBV6-1 and TRBJ2-3, with a possible D match to TRBD1 (5 bases). The V end lost 7 bases, the J end lost 0 bases, and 8 bases lay between the germline ends. Germline V gene lookup returns CDR1 MNHNS and CDR2 SASEGT. The CDR3 extends over 13 amino acids. The CDR3 region is CASIPGSTDTQYF. The CDR3 DNA follows: TGTGCCAGCATCCCAGGGAGCACAGATACGCAGTATTTT.

A few counts support this clonotype. This chain uses TRBV4-2 with TRBJ2-2, with D possibly TRBD2 on 5 matching bases. CDR3 length equals 19 residues. CDR1 is LGHNA and CDR2 is YNFKEQ in the germline V gene. Trimming left V 1 base short and J 3 bases short, with 21 bases between. The CDR3 nucleotides read TGTGCCAGCAGCCAAGCCATAAACCGGGGTATAACTTACACCGGGGAGCTGTTTTTT. Translated, it gives CASSQAINRGITYTGELFF.

The chain carries TRBV7-2 and TRBJ1-1; D may be TRBD1 (5 bases). Germline assignment: CDR1 SGHTA and CDR2 FQGNSA. This CDR3 is built from 13 residues. V was cut by 1 base and J by 11 bases, with 14 bases left in between. The DNA for the CDR3 is TGTGCCAGCAGCTTAGGGGGAGGGACCATGGCTTTCTTT. It translates to CASSLGGGTMAFF. The full variable domain, completed using reference TRBV7-2 and TRBJ1-1, is GAGVSQSPSNKVTEKGKDVELRCDPISGHTALYWYRQSLGQGLEFLIYFQGNSAPDKSGLPSDRFSAERTGGSVSTLTIQRTQQEDSAVYLCASSLGGGTMAFFGQGTRLTVV.

This clonotype has a handful of counts. The V and J genes are TRBV14 and TRBJ2-1; maybe TRBD1 (6 bases). Per the germline V gene, CDR1 is SGHDN and CDR2 is FVKESK. This CDR3 comprises 16 residues. V was shortened by 0 bases and J by 6 bases, with 15 bases between the two germline ends. CDR3 coding DNA: TGTGCCAGCAGCCAAGATCGCAGTGCAGGGGCCAATGAGCAGTTCTTC. This sequence encodes CASSQDRSAGANEQFF.

This clonotype occurred many times. CDR3 nucleotide sequence: TGTGCCAGCAGCCTCGGGCCGCAGGAGTCCTCTGGAAACACCATATATTTT. This encodes CASSLGPQESSGNTIYF. This chain uses TRBV7-2 with TRBJ1-3; D remains ambiguous. There are 17 residues in the CDR3. Germline CDR1 reads SGHTA; CDR2 reads FQGNSA. Trimming took off 5 bases at V and 0 bases at J, with 17 bases between the two ends.

V usage is TRBV3-1 and J usage is TRBJ2-3, with 12 nucleotides matching TRBD2. The CDR3 sequence is 16 residues long. CDR1 and CDR2 from the germline V gene are LGHDT and YNNKEL (reference sequence). The junction had 5 bases not matched to a gene; V was cut back by 3 bases and J by 4 bases. CDR3 amino acids: CASSQMTSGGPDTQYF. In DNA form, the CDR3 reads TGTGCCAGCAGCCAGATGACTAGCGGGGGCCCAGATACGCAGTATTTT.

The rearrangement links TRBV7-2 to TRBJ1-1; no clear D gene. Germline assignment: CDR1 SGHTA and CDR2 FQGNSA. Trimming took off 3 bases at V and 2 bases at J, with 16 bases between the two ends. The CDR3 extends over 16 amino acids. The chain's CDR3 is CASSLGRRFINTEAFF. The CDR3 bases are TGTGCCAGCAGCTTGGGGAGACGGTTCATCAACACTGAAGCTTTCTTT. The whole variable domain, remainder taken from reference TRBV7-2 and TRBJ1-1, is GAGVSQSPSNKVTEKGKDVELRCDPISGHTALYWYRQSLGQGLEFLIYFQGNSAPDKSGLPSDRFSAERTGGSVSTLTIQRTQQEDSAVYLCASSLGRRFINTEAFFGQGTRLTVV.

The V call is TRBV6-5, the J call TRBJ2-2, with TRBD2 matching over 9 bases. The trim removed 2 bases at V and 8 bases at J, leaving 3 bases unmatched. CDR1 is MNHEY, CDR2 SVGAGI, per germline. The CDR3 has 14 amino acids. The CDR3 loop is CASSYSGGRGELFF. The CDR3 DNA reads as TGTGCCAGCAGTTACAGCGGGGGGCGGGGGGAGCTGTTTTTT.

V usage is TRBV4-1 and J usage is TRBJ2-7; 9 nucleotides line up with TRBD2. This CDR3 region has 17 residues. The germline gives CDR1 MGHRA, CDR2 YSYEKL. Trimming removed 4 bases from V and 4 bases from J; junction bases left unmatched: 14. CDR3 residues: CASSRTPPGLAGYEQYF. The CDR3 region has the DNA TGCGCCAGCAGCCGAACCCCTCCGGGACTAGCCGGGTACGAGCAGTACTTC.

The J gene is TRBJ2-1, the V gene TRBV3-1, with D perhaps TRBD1 (5 bases). There are 13 residues in the CDR3. V lost 4 bases to trimming and J lost 6 bases, with 10 bases between them. From germline, CDR1 is LGHDT and CDR2 YNNKEL (reference sequence). The CDR3 spells CASSPRVLNEQFF. The CDR3 nucleotides are TGTGCCAGCAGCCCCAGGGTCCTCAATGAGCAGTTCTTC.

The CDR3 DNA reads TGTGCCAGCAGCCCCGCCGGGGGCGGCGGCGGGGAGCTGTTTTTT. Translation: CASSPAGGGGGELFF. V usage is TRBV5-6 and J usage is TRBJ2-2; D tentatively reads TRBD1 or TRBD2 (6 bases each). The germline CDR1 and CDR2 sequences are SGHDT and YYEEEE. Trimming took 4 bases from V and 7 from J, leaving 17 bases between them. The CDR3 covers 15 residues.

The chain is built from TRBV7-9 and TRBJ2-5; 16 nucleotides align to TRBD2. The V gene end was trimmed by 6 bases and the J gene end by 5 bases; junction bases not matched to a gene: 12. The CDR3 sequence is 18 residues long. Germline CDR1 reads SEHNR; CDR2 reads FQNEAQ (reference sequence). The chain's CDR3 is CASSSPGLAGGPGETQYF. The CDR3 DNA follows: TGTGCCAGCAGTTCCCCGGGACTAGCGGGGGGGCCGGGGGAGACCCAGTACTTC.

In its sample, this clonotype was seen a few times. V and J are TRBV2 and TRBJ2-5; 10 bases match TRBD2. V shed 7 bases and J 2 bases; nucleotides not matched to a gene: 10. Germline V lookup: CDR1 SNHLY, CDR2 FYNNEI. The CDR3 length is 16 residues. The CDR3 here is CASTGFTSGEQETQYF. The CDR3 coding sequence is TGTGCCAGCACCGGGTTTACTAGCGGGGAACAAGAGACCCAGTACTTC.

This clonotype is a singleton in its sample. The chain combines TRBV20-1 with TRBJ1-4, with D perhaps matching TRBD1 (5 bases). CDR1 and CDR2 (germline): DFQATT, SNEGSKA (reference sequence). The CDR3 consists of 14 residues. With 0 bases removed from V and 7 bases from J, the gap between germline ends came to 12 bases. The chain's CDR3 is CSAREGGVAEKLFF. The CDR3 nucleotides are TGCAGTGCTAGAGAGGGGGGGGTCGCTGAAAAACTGTTTTTT.